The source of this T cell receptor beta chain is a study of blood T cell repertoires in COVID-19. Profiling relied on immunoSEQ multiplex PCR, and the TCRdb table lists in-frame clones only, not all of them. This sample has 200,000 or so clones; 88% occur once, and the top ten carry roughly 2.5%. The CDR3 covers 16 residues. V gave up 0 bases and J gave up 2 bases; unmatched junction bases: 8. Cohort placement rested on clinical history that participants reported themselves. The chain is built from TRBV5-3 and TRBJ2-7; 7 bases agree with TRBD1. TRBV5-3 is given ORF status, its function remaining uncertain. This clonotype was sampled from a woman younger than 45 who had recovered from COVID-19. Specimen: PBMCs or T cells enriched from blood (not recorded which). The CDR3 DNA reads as TGTGCCAGAAGCTTGGACGATTTGGGACAGCCCTACGAGCAGTACTTC. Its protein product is CARSLDDLGQPYEQYF.